This is a list of T cell receptor beta chains from one sample in a study of blood T cell repertoires in COVID-19. The repertoire was sequenced with immunoSEQ multiplex PCR; TCRdb's copy has only in-frame clones and lacks some. The sample includes roughly 130,000 clones, over 80% seen only once; the top ten take more than 9.5%. Sequenced: peripheral blood. These receptors were collected from a man in his forties with active or convalescent COVID-19. The CDR3 runs from the conserved cysteine through the conserved F or W. Each record gives: V gene, J gene, clone size, D gene, CDR3 DNA, CDR3 protein. The D gene is left open where the match is weak. Clone sizes are given selectively: once, few, many, or a class where the clone is expanded.

TRBV29-1	TRBJ1-1	-	TRBD1	TGCAGCGTTGAAGATCCAGGGGGCGGCACTGAAGCTTTCTTT	CSVEDPGGGTEAFF
TRBV4-3	TRBJ1-1	-	-	TGCGCCAGCAGCCAAGATCATGGCAGGAACACTGAAGCTTTCTTT	CASSQDHGRNTEAFF
TRBV27	TRBJ1-4	-	TRBD1	TGTGCCAGCAGCCTGACAGGGTGGGGGGAAAAACTGTTTTTT	CASSLTGWGEKLFF
TRBV5-6	TRBJ1-1	-	-	TGTGCCAGCAGCCCCTTAGGAGGGGAGGGAATGAACACTGAAGCTTTCTTT	CASSPLGGEGMNTEAFF
TRBV27	TRBJ2-7	-	-	TGTGCCAGCAGTTTATTGGGAATCGGAGGAAACGAGCAGTACTTC	CASSLLGIGGNEQYF
TRBV3-1/TRBV3-2	TRBJ2-5	once	-	TGTGCCAGCAGCCAAGTACGAGCCGCGCAGACCCAGTACTTC	CASSQVRAAQTQYF
TRBV13	TRBJ2-7	many	TRBD1	TGTGCCAGCAGCTCCCGGGACAGGGGGCTGAGGGACTTC	CASSSRDRGLRDF
TRBV5-1	TRBJ2-3	-	TRBD1	TGCGCCAGCGGAGGACAGGGGTGGGATACGCAGTATTTT	CASGGQGWDTQYF
TRBV24-1	TRBJ2-1	-	TRBD1	TGTGCCACCTCTACAATATTAGGGGGCAGGGACAGTGAGCAGTTCTTC	CATSTILGGRDSEQFF
TRBV12-5	TRBJ1-3	-	TRBD1	TGTGCTAGTGGTTTGGCGGGGGGGACAGGGGTAAGAAACACCATATATTTT	CASGLAGGTGVRNTIYF
TRBV3-1/TRBV3-2	TRBJ2-7	-	-	TGTGCCAGCAGCCCCCTCTGGGAGCGAACCTACGAGCAGTACTTC	CASSPLWERTYEQYF
TRBV24-1	TRBJ2-3	-	-	TGTGCCACCAGTGGGCATCTGGGCACAGATACGCAGTATTTT	CATSGHLGTDTQYF
TRBV29-1	TRBJ2-5	-	-	TGCAGCGTTGATCCCCTACAAGAGACCCAGTACTTC	CSVDPLQETQYF
TRBV2	TRBJ2-1	-	-	TGTGCCAGCAGTGCCCGGCGGGGCCTGAGGAATGAGCAGTTCTTC	CASSARRGLRNEQFF
TRBV19	TRBJ1-1	-	TRBD1	TGTGCCAGTAGTCTACACACCGGGACAGGGGGCAGGGGCACTGAAGCTTTCTTT	CASSLHTGTGGRGTEAFF
TRBV7-2	TRBJ1-2	-	-	TGTGCCAGCAGCAGCGGGTATGGCTACACCTTC	CASSSGYGYTF
TRBV3-1/TRBV3-2	TRBJ2-5	-	TRBD2	TGTGCCAGCAGCCAAGTCTACCCTAGCGGGGGGTCTAGAGGGGAGACCCAGTACTTC	CASSQVYPSGGSRGETQYF
TRBV24-1	TRBJ2-2	-	-	TGTGCCACCAGTAGCAGGGCCCCGGACACCGGGGAGCTGTTTTTT	CATSSRAPDTGELFF
TRBV5-1	TRBJ1-6	-	-	TGCGCCAGCAGCTTGGTCGGCGGGGATAATTCACCCCTCCACTTT	CASSLVGGDNSPLHF
TRBV10-3	TRBJ2-1	-	-	TGTGCCATCAGTGAATCGACAGACAACAATGAGCAGTTCTTC	CAISESTDNNEQFF
TRBV3-1/TRBV3-2	TRBJ2-5	-	-	TGTGCCAGCAGCCAAGATGGGGAGGCGGGGAGGTTCCAAGAGACCCAGTACTTC	CASSQDGEAGRFQETQYF
TRBV5-6	TRBJ1-3	-	-	TGTGCCAGCAGCTTGCTGAGGGTATCTGGAAACACCATATATTTT	CASSLLRVSGNTIYF
TRBV10-3	TRBJ1-2	once	-	TGTGCCATCAGTGGCAGGGACATCTCTAACTATGGCTACACCTTC	CAISGRDISNYGYTF
TRBV3-1/TRBV3-2	TRBJ1-6	-	-	TGTGCCAGCAGCCAAGATGGCAAAACACCCCTCCACTTT	CASSQDGKTPLHF
TRBV25-1	TRBJ1-3	-	-	TGTGCCAGCAGTGAACAGGGGACTGGAAACACCATATATTTT	CASSEQGTGNTIYF
TRBV7-3	TRBJ2-3	once	TRBD2	TGTGCCAGCAGCTTAGCTAGCGGGGGGGCCAAAGATACGCAGTATTTT	CASSLASGGAKDTQYF
TRBV19	TRBJ2-3	many	-	TGTGCCAGTACCCGGACAAGCAAATCCACAGATACGCAGTATTTT	CASTRTSKSTDTQYF
TRBV10-1	TRBJ2-2	-	-	TGCGCCAGCAGTGAGTCGCGGGGCCCCGGGGAGCTGTTTTTT	CASSESRGPGELFF
TRBV6-2/TRBV6-3	TRBJ1-1	-	-	TGTGCCAGCAGTTATGGACAAATGAACACTGAAGCTTTCTTT	CASSYGQMNTEAFF
TRBV7-2	TRBJ1-1	-	-	TGTGCCAGCAGCTTAGACACACGAGGTAGCACTGAAGCTTTCTTT	CASSLDTRGSTEAFF
TRBV6-5	TRBJ1-5	-	-	TGTGCCAGCAGTTACCGGCAGGATAGCAATCAGCCCCAGCATTTT	CASSYRQDSNQPQHF
TRBV7-9	TRBJ1-1	-	-	TGTGCCAGCAGCTCCAAGGGGGATAGCACTGAAGCTTTCTTT	CASSSKGDSTEAFF
TRBV12-5	TRBJ1-1	-	-	TGTGCTAGTGGTCCCCCGAGAGGGATGAACACTGAAGCTTTCTTT	CASGPPRGMNTEAFF
TRBV5-6	TRBJ2-5	-	-	TGTGCCAGCAACCTCCTGGGGCATAACCAAGAGACCCAGTACTTC	CASNLLGHNQETQYF
TRBV4-2	TRBJ1-1	-	-	TGTGCCAGCAGCCCGCAGGGTGGGAACACTGAAGCTTTCTTT	CASSPQGGNTEAFF
TRBV19	TRBJ1-3	-	-	TGTGCCAGTAGTTTACAGGGCTCTGGAAACACCATATATTTT	CASSLQGSGNTIYF
TRBV6-2/TRBV6-3	TRBJ1-5	-	TRBD1	TGTGCCAGCAGTCCACAGGGGAAGGGGAACAATCAGCCCCAGCATTTT	CASSPQGKGNNQPQHF
TRBV7-9	TRBJ2-7	-	-	TGTGCCAGCAGCCTACAACAGGCCGGCTCCTACGAGCAGTACTTC	CASSLQQAGSYEQYF
TRBV6-1	TRBJ2-1	-	-	TGTGCCAGCAGTGAGGGCGATGAGCAGTTCTTC	CASSEGDEQFF
TRBV4-2	TRBJ2-1	-	TRBD2	TGTGCCAGCAGCCAAGTAGCGGGGACCTCCTACAATGAGCAGTTCTTC	CASSQVAGTSYNEQFF
TRBV18	TRBJ2-1	once	TRBD1	TGTGCCAGCTCACCGGGACAGGGGGGACTGGGTGAGCAGTTCTTC	CASSPGQGGLGEQFF
TRBV5-1	TRBJ1-5	-	-	TGCGCCAGCAGCTATGACGGCGGCGGGGCACAGCCCCAGCATTTT	CASSYDGGGAQPQHF
TRBV25-1	TRBJ1-3	-	-	TGTGCCAGCAATTCTCCCAGGGGAAACACCATATATTTT	CASNSPRGNTIYF
TRBV2	TRBJ2-7	-	-	TGTGCCAGCATTACCGGTCCGCCGTGGGAGCAGTACTTC	CASITGPPWEQYF
TRBV3-1/TRBV3-2	TRBJ2-3	-	TRBD2	TGTGCCAGCAGCCAAGATCCTGGGACTACACCCGCCGATACGCAGTATTTT	CASSQDPGTTPADTQYF
TRBV7-9	TRBJ1-2	-	TRBD1	TGTGCCAGCAGCTCGAAACTACCGGGACAGGGGTACTATGGCTACACCTTC	CASSSKLPGQGYYGYTF
TRBV5-1	TRBJ2-1	-	TRBD2	TGCGCCAGCAGGGAAGCGGGGAGCTCCTACAATGAGCAGTTCTTC	CASREAGSSYNEQFF
TRBV6-5	TRBJ2-5	-	TRBD1	TGTGCCAGCAGTTACAGGGGGCGCGAAGAGACCCAGTACTTC	CASSYRGREETQYF
TRBV7-2	TRBJ2-7	-	TRBD1	TGTGCCAGCAGCTTAGGGACAGGATCCTACGAGCAGTACTTC	CASSLGTGSYEQYF
TRBV14	TRBJ2-5	-	-	TGTGCCAGCAGCCAACGACAACAAGAGACCCAGTACTTC	CASSQRQQETQYF
TRBV5-1	TRBJ1-2	-	-	TGCGCCAGCAGCTTGGCCGTTTCCAGTGACTATGGCTACACCTTC	CASSLAVSSDYGYTF
TRBV25-1	TRBJ1-1	-	-	TGTGCCAGCAGTGAAATAGGCGGCGGAACTGAAGCTTTCTTT	CASSEIGGGTEAFF
TRBV19	TRBJ2-7	-	TRBD1	TGTGCCAGTAGTAGGGAGACAGGGTATGGAAGCTCCTACGAGCAGTACTTC	CASSRETGYGSSYEQYF
TRBV10-3	TRBJ2-7	-	-	TGTGCCATCAGTGCGTTTGGGCAAAACTACGAGCAGTACTTC	CAISAFGQNYEQYF
TRBV2	TRBJ2-3	-	TRBD2	TGTGCCAGCAAGGGACGGGGGGTTTATCGAGATACGCAGTATTTT	CASKGRGVYRDTQYF
TRBV7-3	TRBJ2-7	-	-	TGTGCCAGCATCCCATCTCAGGGGAGCGAGCAGTACTTC	CASIPSQGSEQYF
TRBV5-6	TRBJ2-7	-	-	TGTGCCAGCAGCTTGGGTACCTACGAGCAGTACTTC	CASSLGTYEQYF
TRBV7-2	TRBJ2-7	-	-	TGTGCCAGCAGCTTAGGTCTTCTTTTTTACGAGCAGTACTTC	CASSLGLLFYEQYF
TRBV6-5	TRBJ2-5	-	-	TGTGCCAGCAGTTACATCCTAGCGTCTAGGGAGACCCAGTACTTC	CASSYILASRETQYF
TRBV2	TRBJ1-5	-	-	TGTGCCAGTATGCGAGGGGGTTTCAATCAGCCCCAGCATTTT	CASMRGGFNQPQHF